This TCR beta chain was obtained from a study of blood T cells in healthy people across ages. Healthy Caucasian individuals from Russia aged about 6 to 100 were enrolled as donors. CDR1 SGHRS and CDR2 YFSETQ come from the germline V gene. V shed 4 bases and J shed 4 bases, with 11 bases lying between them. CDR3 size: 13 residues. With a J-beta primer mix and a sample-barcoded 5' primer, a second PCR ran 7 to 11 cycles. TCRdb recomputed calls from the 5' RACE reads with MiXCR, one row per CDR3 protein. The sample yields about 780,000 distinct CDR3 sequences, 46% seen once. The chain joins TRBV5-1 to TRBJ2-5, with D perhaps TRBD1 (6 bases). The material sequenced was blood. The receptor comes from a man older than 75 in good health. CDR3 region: CASSTGHGETQYF. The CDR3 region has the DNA TGCGCCAGCAGCACGGGACACGGAGAGACCCAGTACTTC.